What follows are 20 T cell receptor beta chains derived from one specimen sequenced in a study of identical twins. MiXCR, applied by TCRdb to the 5' RACE reads, yields one record per CDR3 protein. The sample holds roughly 1.6 million distinct CDR3 sequences, 32% seen once. The sequenced sample consisted of cord blood. The receptors derive from a newborn girl in good health.

This clonotype has at least ten counts. The rearrangement links TRBV5-5 to TRBJ2-1, with D perhaps given as TRBD1 or TRBD2 (5 bases each). The CDR3 spans 15 residues. Germline CDR1 reads SGHKS; CDR2 reads YYEKEE (reference sequence). Between the trimmed V and J ends, which lost 4 bases and 0 bases, there was a span of 11 bases. DNA for the CDR3: TGTGCCAGCAGCCCGGGACCGAGCTCCTACAATGAGCAGTTCTTC. Its protein product is CASSPGPSSYNEQFF.

This clonotype was seen only a few times. The chain combines TRBV29-1 with TRBJ2-5; 8 bases are shared with TRBD1. Losses at the gene ends were 7 bases for V and 4 bases for J; bases not matched to a gene: 5. In germline, CDR1 is SQVTM, CDR2 ANQGSEA. The CDR3 sequence is 12 residues long. The CDR3 is CSADREGETQYF. CDR3 nucleotide sequence: TGCAGCGCGGACAGGGAAGGAGAGACCCAGTACTTC.

The table lists this clonotype with a few counts. An end of the junction does not agree with germline; a read error may underlie this. The chain joins TRBV12-3 or TRBV12-4 to TRBJ2-7; 15 bases agree with TRBD2. This CDR3 is 16 amino acids long. The CDR3 protein is CASSLAGTSGRYAQYF. Written as DNA, the CDR3 is TGTGCCAGCAGTTTAGCCGGGACTAGCGGGAGGTACGCGCAGTACTTC.

Points on this clonotype: The junction shows a germline mismatch at one end, possibly a read error. This sequence joins TRBV4-2 and TRBJ2-1; possible D gene TRBD2, 7 bases. CDR1 LGHNA and CDR2 YNFKEQ come from the germline V gene. The CDR3 contains 15 residues. The CDR3 region is CASSQDWGGHNEHFF. The CDR3 nucleotides are TGTGCCAGCAGCCAAGATTGGGGGGGGCACAATGAGCACTTCTTC.

In its sample, this clonotype was seen a few times. This chain connects TRBV12-5 to TRBJ2-1; D remains unclear. Germline lookup yields CDR1 LGHNT and CDR2 FRNRAP. With 3 bases removed from V and 7 bases from J, the gap between germline ends came to 4 bases. The length of the CDR3 is 11 residues. CDR3 amino acids: CASGLMNEQFF. The CDR3 DNA reads as TGTGCTAGTGGTTTAATGAATGAGCAGTTCTTC.

This clonotype occurred a few times. The chain employs TRBV7-9 and TRBJ1-2; D uncertain. Trimming left V 5 bases short and J 2 bases short, with 12 bases between. Looked up from germline, CDR1 is SEHNR and CDR2 is FQNEAQ (reference sequence). CDR3 length: 14 residues. The CDR3 DNA is TGTGCCAGCAGCCCACTTCTAGGGAACTATGGCTACACCTTC. Protein sequence: CASSPLLGNYGYTF.

This chain joins TRBV6-6 and TRBJ2-7; D is undetermined. Germline V gives CDR1 MNHNY, CDR2 SVGAGI (reference sequence). Trimming took 2 bases from V and 2 from J, leaving 10 bases between them. CDR3 size: 14 residues. In DNA form, the CDR3 reads TGTGCCAGCAGTTACACGGGTTCCGCCTACGAGCAGTACTTC. Its translation: CASSYTGSAYEQYF.

The V and J genes are TRBV20-1 and TRBJ2-7; D unclear. Trimming removed 2 bases from V and 3 bases from J, with 14 bases in between. CDR3 size: 14 residues. CDR1 and CDR2 (germline): DFQATT, SNEGSKA (reference sequence). This chain's CDR3 is CSARRVSVNYEQYF. In nucleotides, the CDR3 is TGCAGTGCTAGACGGGTCTCAGTAAACTACGAGCAGTACTTC.

This clonotype was counted only a few times. The chain joins TRBV18 to TRBJ1-4; tentatively, D is TRBD1 (6 bases). Trimming left V 3 bases short and J 4 bases short, with 9 bases between. The germline V gene encodes CDR1 KGHSH and CDR2 LQKENI. The CDR3 contains 14 residues. The CDR3 spells CASSPDRLNEKLFF. Here the CDR3 DNA reads TGTGCCAGCTCACCGGACAGACTTAATGAAAAACTGTTTTTT.

This clonotype has only a few counts. The chain has TRBV6-2 or TRBV6-3 and TRBJ2-1; 11 bases align to TRBD2. The better agreement between TRBJ2-7 and the DNA end casts doubt on the J call. Germline CDR1 reads MNHEY; CDR2 reads SVGEGT. This CDR3 comprises 15 residues. The CDR3 here is CASIAGLAEYNEQYF. The CDR3 DNA reads TGTGCCAGCATAGCGGGACTAGCGGAGTACAATGAGCAGTACTTC.

The V gene is TRBV4-1, the J gene TRBJ2-5; no definite D call. Between the trimmed V and J ends, which lost 3 bases and 11 bases, there was a span of 13 bases. The germline V gene encodes CDR1 MGHRA and CDR2 YSYEKL. CDR3 length: 12 amino acids. The CDR3 DNA is TGCGCCAGCAGCCATTTACGAGGTGAGCAGTACTTC. This gives the protein CASSHLRGEQYF.

Ten or more counts support this clonotype. The chain couples TRBV28 to TRBJ2-7; 8 bases fit TRBD2. Germline CDR1 MDHEN, CDR2 SYDVKM. The CDR3 is 13 amino acids. V lost 6 bases to trimming and J lost 3 bases; unmatched junction nucleotides: 4. The CDR3 loop reads CASRPSGLYEQYF. CDR3 DNA sequence: TGTGCCAGCAGGCCTAGCGGGCTCTACGAGCAGTACTTC.

At least ten counts were recorded for this clonotype. The CDR3: CSVERGQINQPQHF. The CDR3 DNA follows: TGCAGCGTTGAGAGGGGACAGATTAATCAGCCCCAGCATTTT. The chain links TRBV29-1 to TRBJ1-5; 7 bases align to TRBD1. This CDR3 has 14 residues. Germline CDR1 SQVTM, CDR2 ANQGSEA. Trimming removed 3 bases from V and 4 bases from J; junction bases left unmatched: 6.

The genes are TRBV20-1 and TRBJ2-3; the D gene is possibly TRBD2 (5 bases). Looked up from germline, CDR1 is DFQATT and CDR2 is SNEGSKA (reference sequence). V was cut by 3 bases and J by 8 bases, with 18 bases left in between. CDR3 length: 14 residues. DNA of the CDR3: TGCAGTGCTAGGGAACCCGACTATTCGGGTACGCAGTATTTT. Amino acids: CSAREPDYSGTQYF.

V is TRBV11-2 and J is TRBJ1-1; D is uncertain. Trimming shortened V by 1 base and J by 3 bases, and 21 bases separated the two germline ends. The CDR3 spans 18 residues. Germline V lookup: CDR1 SGHAT, CDR2 FQNNGV. The CDR3 coding sequence is TGTGCCAGCAGCTTAGCGGCGCCCTACCGCCCCATGGACACTGAAGCTTTCTTT. Its protein product is CASSLAAPYRPMDTEAFF.

Comment on this clonotype: A read error may explain this, as a much larger clone is one base away. The gene calls are TRBV7-9 and TRBJ1-1; D is uncertain. CDR3 length: 12 amino acids. CDR1 and CDR2 from the germline V gene are SEHNR and FQNEAQ (reference sequence). CDR3 amino acids: CVSSHQAPEAFF. The CDR3 coding sequence is TGTGTCAGCAGCCATCAGGCCCCTGAAGCTTTCTTT.

The J gene is TRBJ2-7, the V gene TRBV5-1; weak D call: TRBD2 (7 bases). Looked up from germline, CDR1 is SGHRS and CDR2 is YFSETQ. Trimming left V 3 bases short and J 1 base short, with 17 bases between. This CDR3 region has 16 residues. Here the CDR3 reads CASSSTRGRGSYEQYF. The CDR3 bases are TGCGCCAGCAGCTCGACCCGTGGGAGGGGGTCCTACGAGCAGTACTTC.

This clonotype was counted between two and nine times. The genes are TRBV12-3 or TRBV12-4 and TRBJ2-7; 8 nucleotides align to TRBD2. The trim removed 4 bases at V and 7 bases at J, leaving 9 bases unmatched. The length of the CDR3 is 14 residues. DNA of the CDR3: TGTGCCAGCAGTTATTCCGGGAGGGGAGATGAGCAGTACTTC. Its protein product is CASSYSGRGDEQYF.

This clonotype was observed a handful of times. The chain recombines TRBV20-1 with TRBJ1-4; D uncertain. The CDR3 covers 10 residues. Germline values: CDR1 DFQATT, CDR2 SNEGSKA (reference sequence). V lost 3 bases and J 8 bases, leaving 4 bases between the germline ends. CDR3 region: CSASMEKLFF. The CDR3 DNA is TGCAGTGCTAGTATGGAAAAACTGTTTTTT.

This clonotype appeared a few times. The V gene is TRBV20-1, the J gene TRBJ1-1, with D possibly TRBD1 on 5 matching bases. Trimming left V 3 bases short and J 1 base short, with 9 bases between. The CDR3 covers 13 residues. Germline V gene sequence: CDR1 DFQATT, CDR2 SNEGSKA (reference sequence). The DNA of the CDR3 is TGCAGTGCTAGTCCGGGGGGGAACACTGAAGCTTTCTTT. Encoded protein: CSASPGGNTEAFF.